The 21 T cell receptor beta chains in this list originate from one sample, sequenced in a study of shared clonotypes between healthy human individuals. Sequencing used immunoSEQ multiplex PCR; TCRdb keeps in-frame clones, though not all of them. The sample shows under 1,100,000 clones, roughly 80% of them seen only once. Material: memory CD4+ T cells sorted from blood. Stated subset: CD45RA-negative fraction. These receptors were collected from a young man in good health.

This clone has only a few counts. The chain joins TRBV10-3 to TRBJ1-1; no reliable D call. With 5 bases removed from V and 1 base from J, the gap between germline ends came to 8 bases. This CDR3 is built from 13 residues. Germline V gene data show CDR1 as ENHRY and CDR2 as SYGVKD. The CDR3 nucleotides read TGTGCCATCAGTAAGGACCGGAACACTGAAGCTTTCTTT. It specifies CAISKDRNTEAFF.

The chain links TRBV4-3 to TRBJ2-5; no reliable D call. The length of the CDR3 is 14 residues. Germline CDR1 LGHNA, CDR2 YSLEER. V was clipped by 0 bases and J by 1 base, with 6 bases between them. The chain's CDR3 is CASSQETLQETQYF. The CDR3 nucleotides are TGCGCCAGCAGCCAAGAAACCCTCCAAGAGACCCAGTACTTC.

CDR3 bases: TGCGCCAGCAGCCAAGGCTTTACGGGAGTGGATGAGCAGTTCTTC. Amino acid sequence: CASSQGFTGVDEQFF. The V call is TRBV4-1, the J call TRBJ2-1; weak D call: TRBD2 (6 bases). Germline lookup yields CDR1 MGHRA and CDR2 YSYEKL. This CDR3 has 15 residues. V was trimmed by 1 base and J by 8 bases, leaving 15 bases between them.

The chain is built from TRBV5-1 and TRBJ1-3; 8 bases align to TRBD1. Trimming took 3 bases from V and 7 from J; bases not matched to a gene: 9. CDR1 is SGHRS, CDR2 YFSETQ, per germline. The CDR3 consists of 15 residues. Written as DNA, the CDR3 is TGCGCCAGCAGCTACCGGACAGGGCCCGAGAACACCATATATTTT. It encodes CASSYRTGPENTIYF.

V and J are TRBV5-1 and TRBJ2-2; D may be TRBD1 (5 bases). Germline V lookup: CDR1 SGHRS, CDR2 YFSETQ. Trimming removed 4 bases at V and 4 bases at J, with 14 bases between. The CDR3 consists of 15 residues. The DNA for the CDR3 is TGCGCCAGCAGCCTATCCCAGGGTGGCACCGGGGAGCTGTTTTTT. It translates to CASSLSQGGTGELFF.

This sequence joins TRBV2 and TRBJ2-7; D not resolved. Germline CDR1 and CDR2: SNHLY and FYNNEI. The CDR3 runs 12 residues. The ends were cut back, 10 bases at V and 3 bases at J, with 13 bases in the middle. The CDR3 DNA reads as TGTGCCACCCTGGACGCGAACTACGAGCAGTACTTC. Amino acids: CATLDANYEQYF.

V is TRBV7-9 and J is TRBJ1-5; no definite D call. The CDR3 is 15 residues long. Germline V gene data show CDR1 as SEHNR and CDR2 as FQNEAQ (reference sequence). The V gene lost 2 bases and the J gene lost 0 bases, with 8 bases spanning the gap. CDR3 nucleotide sequence: TGTGCCAGCAGCTTAAGCGGAATTAGCAATCAGCCCCAGCATTTT. It codes for CASSLSGISNQPQHF.

The genes are TRBV28 and TRBJ2-6, with 7 bases aligning to TRBD1. Trimming removed 8 bases from V and 0 bases from J; junction bases left unmatched: 7. Germline V gives CDR1 MDHEN, CDR2 SYDVKM. The CDR3 has 16 residues. The CDR3 spells CASGGQPSSGANVLTF. CDR3 DNA: TGTGCCAGCGGGGGACAGCCCTCCTCTGGGGCCAACGTCCTGACTTTC.

The chain employs TRBV5-4 and TRBJ1-6, with D unclear. CDR1 and CDR2 (germline): SGHNT, YYREEE (reference sequence). Trimming removed 0 bases at V and 7 bases at J, with 5 bases between. CDR3 size: 13 residues. CDR3 loop: CASSLGQNSPLHF. The CDR3 nucleotides read TGTGCCAGCAGCTTGGGCCAGAATTCACCCCTCCACTTT.

This clone was seen only once. CDR3 sequence: CASSPLQGTDTQYF. The CDR3 bases are TGCGCCAGCAGCCCCCTCCAGGGTACAGATACGCAGTATTTT. The gene calls are TRBV5-1 and TRBJ2-3, with a tentative D call TRBD1 (5 bases). The V gene lost 4 bases and the J gene lost 3 bases, with 12 bases spanning the gap. Germline V gene lookup returns CDR1 SGHRS and CDR2 YFSETQ. CDR3 length equals 14 residues.

The chain recombines TRBV5-1 with TRBJ2-5; tentatively, D is TRBD1 (6 bases). The CDR3 spans 13 residues. From germline, CDR1 is SGHRS and CDR2 YFSETQ. V lost 3 bases, J lost 7 bases, and 13 bases lay in between. CDR3 amino acids: CASSSGDMRTQYF. In nucleotides, the CDR3 is TGCGCCAGCAGCTCAGGGGACATGCGGACCCAGTACTTC. The full variable domain, in which reference TRBV5-1 and TRBJ2-5 provide the parts outside the CDR3, is KAGVTQTPRYLIKTRGQQVTLSCSPISGHRSVSWYQQTPGQGLQFLFEYFSETQRNKGNFPGRFSGRQFSNSRSEMNVSTLELGDSALYLCASSSGDMRTQYFGPGTRLLVL.

This chain uses TRBV12-5 with TRBJ2-1; no clear D. Germline lookup yields CDR1 LGHNT and CDR2 FRNRAP. The V and J ends lost 6 bases and 4 bases respectively, with 10 bases between them. The CDR3 is 13 residues long. The CDR3 sequence is CASGMDQYNEQFF. As DNA, the CDR3 is TGTGCTAGTGGGATGGACCAGTACAATGAGCAGTTCTTC.

Turning to this clone: The junction departs from germline at one end; a sequencing error may be responsible. This chain links TRBV2 with TRBJ1-1, with D hard to call. The CDR3 sequence is 14 residues long. Germline-derived CDR1 and CDR2 are SNHLY and FYNNEI. This CDR3 is CASSEEEGLVIWDF. The CDR3 bases are TGTGCCAGCAGTGAAGAGGAAGGCCTCGTCATTTGGGATTTT.

The chain uses TRBV5-6 and TRBJ2-7; 8 nucleotides agree with TRBD1. J lost 4 bases, V lost 0 bases, and 6 bases had no gene match. Germline loops: CDR1 SGHDT, CDR2 YYEEEE. The CDR3 has 15 amino acids. CDR3 amino acids: CASSLVDRDWYEQYF. DNA of the CDR3: TGTGCCAGCAGCTTGGTGGACAGGGATTGGTACGAGCAGTACTTC.

Worth noting for this clone: Other DNA sequences in this sample translate to the same CDR3. The chain employs TRBV5-1 and TRBJ1-2, with no clear D. Germline loops: CDR1 SGHRS, CDR2 YFSETQ. CDR3 size: 13 residues. V dropped 0 bases and J dropped 0 bases, with 3 bases sitting between them. This CDR3 reads CASSLDSNYGYTF. The DNA for the CDR3 is TGCGCCAGCAGCTTGGATTCTAACTATGGCTACACCTTC.

On this clone itself: Other nucleotide sequences in the sample specify the same CDR3. V is TRBV19 and J is TRBJ2-3; perhaps D is TRBD1 or TRBD2 (5 bases each). CDR3 length: 14 residues. V lost 6 bases and J 3 bases, leaving 13 bases between the germline ends. Germline V lookup: CDR1 LNHDA, CDR2 SQIVND (reference sequence). The CDR3 sequence is CASRSRGRTDTQYF. DNA for the CDR3: TGTGCCAGTAGATCCCGGGGCCGGACAGATACGCAGTATTTT.

This clone was detected only a few times. The chain has TRBV13 and TRBJ1-1; D is unresolved. Trimming shortened V by 0 bases and J by 5 bases, and 1 base separated the two germline ends. Germline V gives CDR1 PRHDT, CDR2 FYEKMQ (reference sequence). The CDR3 length is 11 residues. CDR3 in DNA: TGTGCCAGCAGCTTAGGGACTGAAGCTTTCTTT. As protein: CASSLGTEAFF. Supplemented by reference TRBV13 and TRBJ1-1, the full variable domain reads AAGVIQSPRHLIKEKRETATLKCYPIPRHDTVYWYQQGPGQDPQFLISFYEKMQSDKGSIPDRFSAQQFSDYHSELNMSSLELGDSALYFCASSLGTEAFFGQGTRLTVV.

V usage is TRBV6-1 and J usage is TRBJ1-1; TRBD1 agrees at 7 bases. The CDR3 is 14 amino acids. V lost 6 bases to trimming and J lost 4 bases; unmatched junction nucleotides: 8. In germline, CDR1 is MNHNS, CDR2 SASEGT. The CDR3 protein is CASRTGQMGTEAFF. Here the CDR3 DNA reads TGTGCCAGCAGGACGGGACAGATGGGCACTGAAGCTTTCTTT.

The rearrangement links TRBV4-2 to TRBJ2-2, with TRBD2 matching over 7 bases. V dropped 0 bases and J dropped 4; count of bases not matched to a gene: 8. The germline V gene encodes CDR1 LGHNA and CDR2 YNFKEQ. There are 17 residues in the CDR3. The DNA of the CDR3 is TGTGCCAGCAGCCAAGATCGGTGGACTAGTCTCACCGGGGAGCTGTTTTTT. It yields the protein CASSQDRWTSLTGELFF.

The rearrangement links TRBV6-1 to TRBJ2-5, with D possibly TRBD1 on 6 matching bases. Germline V CDR1 and CDR2: MNHNS, SASEGT. V was pared by 3 bases and J by 4 bases, with 18 bases between. The CDR3 consists of 16 residues. CDR3 nucleotide sequence: TGTGCCAGCAGTGATAAGACAGGTCCCAACCCAGAGACCCAGTACTTC. This gives the protein CASSDKTGPNPETQYF.

The rearrangement joins TRBV28 to TRBJ1-2; maybe TRBD1 (5 bases). Germline V gives CDR1 MDHEN, CDR2 SYDVKM. This CDR3 comprises 12 residues. V shed 8 bases and J shed 8 bases, with 15 bases lying between them. This CDR3 is CASEGRDWGYTF. The CDR3 DNA reads as TGTGCCAGCGAGGGGCGGGACTGGGGCTACACCTTC.